A selection of T cell receptor beta chains follows, all from one sample in a study of cytomegalovirus exposure and HLA in healthy donors. Assay: immunoSEQ multiplex PCR; the TCRdb copy retains only in-frame clones and omits some. The sample totals approximately 82,000 clones. The sample consisted of PBMCs. Every receptor here comes from a woman aged 60 to 75 in good health and CMV-seronegative. The CDR3 runs from the conserved cysteine through the conserved F or W.

j_call	v_call	cdr3_aa
TRBJ2-1	TRBV7-9	CASSPGEGIYNEQFF
TRBJ2-1	TRBV5-4	CAGASGRSASYNEQFF
TRBJ2-7	TRBV6-6	CASTSRAGYEQYF
TRBJ2-3	TRBV7-8	CASSLGATSYF
TRBJ2-3	TRBV7-8	CASSLAQGSDTQYF
TRBJ2-7	TRBV11-3	CASSQQGTGEYEQYF
TRBJ1-1	TRBV14	CASSARVITEAFF
TRBJ2-7	TRBV2	CASSEPAGKRYEQYF
TRBJ1-4	TRBV5-1	CASSSGQGYEEKLFF
TRBJ2-5	TRBV5-4	CASSLESGRRETQYF
TRBJ2-7	TRBV25-1	CASSELTGSGEQYF
TRBJ2-6	TRBV10-3	CAISESTGPGANVLTF
TRBJ2-7	TRBV7-8	CASSFRGGARTWYF
TRBJ2-7	TRBV6-5	CATRMGGAYEQYF
TRBJ1-4	TRBV6-6	CASSRPGTADRLFF
TRBJ2-3	TRBV6-5	CASSNQGGPTDTQYF
TRBJ1-1	TRBV5-1	CASSLGEGAGAFF
TRBJ2-1	TRBV10-3	CAIAPGLSNEQFF
TRBJ1-4	TRBV10-3	CAISPGQGNEKLFF
TRBJ2-2	TRBV5-1	CASSLWGDPNTGELFF
TRBJ2-2	TRBV2	CASQREVLAGELFF
TRBJ2-7	TRBV2	CASSYRDRAYEQYF
TRBJ2-2	TRBV7-2	CASSAGGGRARMAGELFF
TRBJ2-5	TRBV7-9	CASSPLAAMEGTQYF
TRBJ1-3	TRBV28	CASSRQLISGNTIYF
TRBJ2-7	TRBV13	CASSFRLAVSGQYF
-	TRBV5-1	CASSRSFGTSGSYEQYF
TRBJ2-3	TRBV6-1	CASSDRDRVSPDTQYF
TRBJ2-5	TRBV18	CASSPLAGGGETQYF
TRBJ2-1	TRBV4-2	CASSQTSGSSYNEQFF
TRBJ2-3	TRBV2	CASSANGAQYF
TRBJ2-7	TRBV4-1	CASSQGGGQGRTYEQYF
TRBJ2-7	TRBV7-6	CASSPRSSGSSYEQYF
TRBJ1-4	TRBV5-5	CASSLTGDEKLFF
TRBJ2-2	TRBV10-3	CAIRVAGRNTGELFF
TRBJ2-7	TRBV19	CASSSQGVSYEQYF
TRBJ2-1	TRBV6-6	CASSSGLGSGNEQFF
TRBJ1-2	TRBV15	CATSRDVGDYGYTF
TRBJ2-2	TRBV6-4	CASSDSRENTGELFF
TRBJ2-2	TRBV7-3	CASSLGASGRGGELFF
TRBJ1-1	TRBV4-2	CASSHGSGAEAFF
TRBJ2-7	TRBV4-2	CASSPTGVSYEQYF
TRBJ1-5	TRBV28	CASTGRDQPQHF
TRBJ2-7	TRBV4-1	CASSQDKWAGVSYEQYF
TRBJ1-1	TRBV2	CASSPPGMNTEAFF
TRBJ2-5	TRBV10-1	CASSESEGDSEYQETQYF
TRBJ1-2	TRBV5-1	CASSLGRGQGMYGYTF
TRBJ2-1	TRBV28	CATEGGADKNRFF
TRBJ2-1	TRBV4-2	CASSQASSGSYNEQFF
TRBJ2-2	TRBV6-5	CASSSTPTGELFF
TRBJ2-3	TRBV28	CASSFPRGRLSDTQYF
TRBJ2-5	TRBV4-2	CASSQDPAGGSDF
TRBJ2-7	TRBV6-1	CASSSIRAGGHEQYF
TRBJ2-3	TRBV10-3	CAISARTSGSSDTQYF
TRBJ2-3	TRBV18	CASSPPLTSGNTDTQYF
TRBJ2-7	TRBV7-9	CASSAGTETFYQYF
TRBJ2-7	TRBV11-3	CASSLGGGSSYEQYF
TRBJ2-7	TRBV4-1	CASSQDRRTGDTYEQYF